This passage covers 3 T cell receptor beta chains from one sample sequenced in a study of shared clonotypes between healthy human individuals. Generated by immunoSEQ multiplex PCR, the TCRdb table keeps only in-frame clones and is missing some. The sample has some 1 million clones, approximately 68% seen once; the top ten hold over 1.3%. The material sequenced was memory CD4+ T cells sorted from blood. Subset described: CD45RA-negative fraction. All receptors come from a man aged 18 to 29 in good health.

V is TRBV18 and J is TRBJ2-7, with D perhaps TRBD1 (6 bases). V was cut by 2 bases and J by 1 base, with 9 bases left in between. Germline values: CDR1 KGHSH, CDR2 LQKENI. CDR3 size: 14 residues. The CDR3 sequence: CASSPGGRSYEQYF. In nucleotides, the CDR3 is TGTGCCAGCTCACCAGGGGGCCGGTCCTACGAGCAGTACTTC.

The chain carries TRBV7-2 and TRBJ1-2; 7 positions agree with TRBD1. Germline V gene sequence: CDR1 SGHTA, CDR2 FQGNSA. The CDR3 runs 15 residues. J gave up 4 bases and V 3 bases, and 8 bases lay outside the gene matches. The chain's CDR3 is CASSFGSGGSYGYTF. CDR3 coding DNA: TGTGCCAGCAGCTTTGGTTCAGGGGGTAGCTATGGCTACACCTTC. The complete variable domain, with remaining parts taken from reference TRBV7-2 and TRBJ1-2, reads GAGVSQSPSNKVTEKGKDVELRCDPISGHTALYWYRQSLGQGLEFLIYFQGNSAPDKSGLPSDRFSAERTGGSVSTLTIQRTQQEDSAVYLCASSFGSGGSYGYTFGSGTRLTVV.

The chain links TRBV12-5 to TRBJ1-1, with TRBD1 identical over 9 bases. V was pared by 6 bases and J by 5 bases, with 7 bases of the junction left unmatched. The germline gives CDR1 LGHNT, CDR2 FRNRAP. CDR3 size: 14 residues. CDR3 in DNA: TGTGCTAGTGGGCCGGGACAGGGCCTGACTGAAGCTTTCTTT. Amino acids: CASGPGQGLTEAFF.